Listed below are T cell receptor beta chains from one sample, sequenced in a study of T-cell reconstitution after alpha-beta-depleted transplantation in children. TCRdb reprocessed the PCR reads via MiXCR and lists one record per CDR3 protein. The profile shows hundreds of thousands of distinct CDR3 sequences, roughly 15% of them singletons. This sample comprised PBMCs, mostly from graft donor cells, obtained 360 days after TCRalphabeta/CD19-depleted stem cell transplant. The receptors originated from a male patient between 2 and 15 years old who had a stem cell transplant for acute lymphoblastic leukemia, so the T cells may come from the graft donor. Both conserved end residues are part of each CDR3. Fields, in order: J gene, clone size, D gene, V gene, CDR3 DNA, CDR3 protein. The D gene is left open where the match is weak. Clone sizes are given selectively: once, few, many, or a class where the clone is expanded.

J gene: TRBJ1-1
clone size: few
D gene: -
V gene: TRBV3-1
CDR3 DNA: TGTGCCAGCAGCCCATTCCAGGGGAACACTGAAGCTTTCTTT
CDR3 protein: CASSPFQGNTEAFF

J gene: TRBJ2-4
clone size: few
D gene: TRBD1
V gene: TRBV12-3/TRBV12-4
CDR3 DNA: TGTGCCAGCAGTTTGGGACAGGCGGTCGGAAACATTCAGTACTTC
CDR3 protein: CASSLGQAVGNIQYF

J gene: TRBJ2-7
clone size: -
D gene: -
V gene: TRBV11-2
CDR3 DNA: TGTGCCAGCAGCTTAGATCTTTGGGAGCAGTACTTC
CDR3 protein: CASSLDLWEQYF

J gene: TRBJ2-1
clone size: few
D gene: TRBD2
V gene: TRBV4-3
CDR3 DNA: TGCGCCAGCAGCCAAGATAAGAACACAGCCACTCTAGCGGGAGGTCCGTTCTTC
CDR3 protein: CASSQDKNTATLAGGPFF

J gene: TRBJ2-5
clone size: -
D gene: TRBD1
V gene: TRBV20-1
CDR3 DNA: TGCAGTGCTAGAAGGACAGGGGAAGAGACCCAGTACTTC
CDR3 protein: CSARRTGEETQYF

J gene: TRBJ2-2
clone size: -
D gene: -
V gene: TRBV5-4
CDR3 DNA: TGTGCCAGCAGCTCGAGGCTCCTCCACCAGAACACCGGGGAGCTGTTTTTT
CDR3 protein: CASSSRLLHQNTGELFF

J gene: TRBJ1-4
clone size: -
D gene: -
V gene: TRBV4-1
CDR3 DNA: TGCGCCAGCAGCCAAGGAGCGGGGCAAAAACTGTTTTTT
CDR3 protein: CASSQGAGQKLFF

J gene: TRBJ2-1
clone size: -
D gene: -
V gene: TRBV25-1
CDR3 DNA: TGTGCCAGCAGTCCCGCAAGCTGGCTAGTATACAATGAGCAGTTCTTC
CDR3 protein: CASSPASWLVYNEQFF

J gene: TRBJ1-1
clone size: -
D gene: -
V gene: TRBV6-5
CDR3 DNA: TGTGCCAGCAGTTACGTCGAGAACACTGAAGCTTTCTTT
CDR3 protein: CASSYVENTEAFF

J gene: TRBJ2-7
clone size: many
D gene: -
V gene: TRBV20-1
CDR3 DNA: TGCAGTGCTAGTGATCTGATGTCGGACGAGCAGTACTTC
CDR3 protein: CSASDLMSDEQYF

J gene: TRBJ2-2
clone size: few
D gene: TRBD1
V gene: TRBV4-1
CDR3 DNA: TGCGCCAGCAGCCTCCGGGACAGGGGCTCGAACACCGGGGAGCTGTTTTTT
CDR3 protein: CASSLRDRGSNTGELFF

J gene: TRBJ2-1
clone size: -
D gene: -
V gene: TRBV19
CDR3 DNA: TGTGCCAGTAGCCTTAACCGGGGTGAGCAGTTCTTC
CDR3 protein: CASSLNRGEQFF

J gene: TRBJ2-5
clone size: -
D gene: -
V gene: TRBV5-4
CDR3 DNA: TGTGCCAGCAGCGCCGGACAGAAACGCCAAGAGACCCAGTACTTC
CDR3 protein: CASSAGQKRQETQYF

J gene: TRBJ2-7
clone size: -
D gene: TRBD1
V gene: TRBV7-2
CDR3 DNA: TGTGCCAGCAGCAAGGCCGGGACAGTAGGGGAGCAGTACTTC
CDR3 protein: CASSKAGTVGEQYF

J gene: TRBJ1-1
clone size: -
D gene: -
V gene: TRBV6-5
CDR3 DNA: TGTGCCAGCAGTTACTCGAGGTTCACTGAAGCTTTCTTT
CDR3 protein: CASSYSRFTEAFF

J gene: TRBJ2-1
clone size: -
D gene: TRBD2
V gene: TRBV7-9
CDR3 DNA: TGTGCCAGCAGCCCGCGACTAGCGGGAGCCTATGAGCAGTTCTTC
CDR3 protein: CASSPRLAGAYEQFF

J gene: TRBJ2-1
clone size: -
D gene: TRBD1
V gene: TRBV24-1
CDR3 DNA: TGTGCCACCAGTGATGGGACAGGGGGGGAATACAATGAGCAGTTCTTC
CDR3 protein: CATSDGTGGEYNEQFF

J gene: TRBJ2-5
clone size: -
D gene: -
V gene: TRBV7-2
CDR3 DNA: TGTGCCAGCAGCTTGTGGGGAGTGGAGACCCAGTACTTC
CDR3 protein: CASSLWGVETQYF

J gene: TRBJ2-7
clone size: few
D gene: TRBD2
V gene: TRBV6-2/TRBV6-3
CDR3 DNA: TGTGCCAGCAGTCCACTAGCGGGAGACCCATACGAGCAGTACTTC
CDR3 protein: CASSPLAGDPYEQYF

J gene: TRBJ2-7
clone size: -
D gene: -
V gene: TRBV20-1
CDR3 DNA: TGCAGTGCTAGCTCTACCGGGGCAATGGGGTCCTACGAGCAGTACTTC
CDR3 protein: CSASSTGAMGSYEQYF

J gene: TRBJ2-7
clone size: many
D gene: TRBD2
V gene: TRBV13
CDR3 DNA: TGTGCCAGCAGCTTAGCACTAGCGGGAGGATCGCACGAGCAGTACTTC
CDR3 protein: CASSLALAGGSHEQYF

J gene: TRBJ1-6
clone size: -
D gene: -
V gene: TRBV12-3/TRBV12-4
CDR3 DNA: TGTGCCAGCAGTTTGGGGTTCTCGGGTTCACCCCTCCACTTT
CDR3 protein: CASSLGFSGSPLHF

J gene: TRBJ2-1
clone size: -
D gene: -
V gene: TRBV7-8
CDR3 DNA: TGTGCCAGCAGCTTCCAACAGGGTCTGGATGAGCAGTTCTTC
CDR3 protein: CASSFQQGLDEQFF

J gene: TRBJ2-2
clone size: -
D gene: TRBD2
V gene: TRBV10-3
CDR3 DNA: TGTGCCATCATGAGAGGACTAGCGAACACCGGGGAGCTGTTTTTT
CDR3 protein: CAIMRGLANTGELFF

J gene: TRBJ2-2
clone size: -
D gene: TRBD1
V gene: TRBV4-1
CDR3 DNA: TGCGCCAGCAGGCCGGGACAGGGAAGGTCGAACACCGGGGAGCTGTTTTTT
CDR3 protein: CASRPGQGRSNTGELFF

J gene: TRBJ2-5
clone size: -
D gene: TRBD1
V gene: TRBV20-1
CDR3 DNA: TGCCGTGCTAGGGGGACAGGGGAAGAGACCCAGTACTTC
CDR3 protein: CRARGTGEETQYF

J gene: TRBJ2-3
clone size: -
D gene: TRBD2
V gene: TRBV7-8
CDR3 DNA: TGTGCCAGCAGCTTAACTGGGAGGGCAGATACGCAGTATTTT
CDR3 protein: CASSLTGRADTQYF

J gene: TRBJ2-7
clone size: few
D gene: TRBD2
V gene: TRBV4-3
CDR3 DNA: TGCGCCAGCAGCCTTAGGGAGGGCTACTACGAGCAGTACTTC
CDR3 protein: CASSLREGYYEQYF

J gene: TRBJ2-1
clone size: -
D gene: TRBD2
V gene: TRBV5-1
CDR3 DNA: TGCGCCAGCAGCTTATTTCCTAAATGGGGGGGGCAGTTCTTC
CDR3 protein: CASSLFPKWGGQFF

J gene: TRBJ1-2
clone size: -
D gene: -
V gene: TRBV6-2/TRBV6-3
CDR3 DNA: TGTGCCAGCAGCAACAGCTTCTATGGCTACACCTTC
CDR3 protein: CASSNSFYGYTF

J gene: TRBJ2-7
clone size: few
D gene: -
V gene: TRBV6-2/TRBV6-3
CDR3 DNA: TGTGCCAGCAGTTCGGGCGTGAGGTACGAGCAGTACTTC
CDR3 protein: CASSSGVRYEQYF

J gene: TRBJ1-2
clone size: few
D gene: -
V gene: TRBV6-1
CDR3 DNA: TGTGCCAGCCACCCGATGGGGGGGAGATATGGCTACACCTTC
CDR3 protein: CASHPMGGRYGYTF

J gene: TRBJ2-7
clone size: -
D gene: -
V gene: TRBV5-5
CDR3 DNA: TGTGCCAGCAGCTTGGGTCTAGAGAGAGGCGAGCAGTACTTC
CDR3 protein: CASSLGLERGEQYF

J gene: TRBJ2-1
clone size: few
D gene: TRBD2
V gene: TRBV6-2/TRBV6-3
CDR3 DNA: TGTGCCAGCAGTCCGACTACGACTAGCGCCTACAATGAGCAGTTCTTC
CDR3 protein: CASSPTTTSAYNEQFF

J gene: TRBJ2-2
clone size: -
D gene: -
V gene: TRBV29-1
CDR3 DNA: TGCAGCGTTGAAAGCACCGGGGAGCTGTTTTTT
CDR3 protein: CSVESTGELFF

J gene: TRBJ2-7
clone size: few
D gene: -
V gene: TRBV12-3/TRBV12-4
CDR3 DNA: TGTGCCAGCAGTTTTTATAAGGTCCCGGACAGAAGCGACGAGCAGTACTTC
CDR3 protein: CASSFYKVPDRSDEQYF

J gene: TRBJ2-7
clone size: -
D gene: -
V gene: TRBV20-1
CDR3 DNA: TGCAGTGCTAGCCCCTCCCCGGGATCTCAGTACTTC
CDR3 protein: CSASPSPGSQYF

J gene: TRBJ1-5
clone size: few
D gene: -
V gene: TRBV3-1
CDR3 DNA: TGTGCCAGCAGCCTACGGGGCAGCAGACAGCCCCAGCATTTT
CDR3 protein: CASSLRGSRQPQHF

J gene: TRBJ2-3
clone size: -
D gene: TRBD2
V gene: TRBV10-3
CDR3 DNA: TGTGCCATCAGTGAGCCGGAAGGGGACTACCCAGGAGATACGCAGTATTTT
CDR3 protein: CAISEPEGDYPGDTQYF

J gene: TRBJ2-1
clone size: few
D gene: TRBD2
V gene: TRBV10-3
CDR3 DNA: TGTGCCATCAATGCGGGCCAGCGGGAGTACAATGAGCAGTTCTTC
CDR3 protein: CAINAGQREYNEQFF

J gene: TRBJ2-5
clone size: many
D gene: -
V gene: TRBV15
CDR3 DNA: TGTGCCACCGAAGGGATCCAAGAGACCCAGTACTTC
CDR3 protein: CATEGIQETQYF

J gene: TRBJ2-2
clone size: -
D gene: -
V gene: TRBV25-1
CDR3 DNA: TGTGCCAGCAGTGAAACGGGCATAACGAACACCGGGGAGCTGTTTTTT
CDR3 protein: CASSETGITNTGELFF

J gene: TRBJ2-3
clone size: few
D gene: -
V gene: TRBV25-1
CDR3 DNA: TGTGCCAGCAGTGAATTGACAGATACGCAGTATTTT
CDR3 protein: CASSELTDTQYF

J gene: TRBJ2-1
clone size: few
D gene: TRBD2
V gene: TRBV2
CDR3 DNA: TGTGCCAGCAGTGACCCGGGAGGGCCCTCAAATGAGCAGTTCTTC
CDR3 protein: CASSDPGGPSNEQFF

J gene: TRBJ2-7
clone size: -
D gene: -
V gene: TRBV7-2
CDR3 DNA: TGTGCCAGCAGCCGTGGAAGCCCAGGGTACGAGCAGTACTTC
CDR3 protein: CASSRGSPGYEQYF

J gene: TRBJ2-7
clone size: -
D gene: -
V gene: TRBV7-8
CDR3 DNA: TGTGCCAGCAGCTTAGCCCCGCGCGGAGGTTCCTACGAGCAGTACTTC
CDR3 protein: CASSLAPRGGSYEQYF

J gene: TRBJ2-2
clone size: -
D gene: TRBD1
V gene: TRBV20-1
CDR3 DNA: TGCAGTGCTCCGCCGGGACAGACGAACACCGGGGAGCTGTTTTTT
CDR3 protein: CSAPPGQTNTGELFF

J gene: TRBJ2-1
clone size: few
D gene: TRBD1
V gene: TRBV6-2/TRBV6-3
CDR3 DNA: TGTGCCAGCAGCAGGACAGGGTCAAGCTCCTACAATGAGCAGTTCTTC
CDR3 protein: CASSRTGSSSYNEQFF

J gene: TRBJ2-1
clone size: few
D gene: TRBD2
V gene: TRBV12-3/TRBV12-4
CDR3 DNA: TGTGCCAGCAGTTTAGCGTCTAGCGGGAGCGGAGAGCAGTTCTTC
CDR3 protein: CASSLASSGSGEQFF